This TCR beta chain stems from a study of T cells after yellow fever vaccination. Study context: The authors prepared low-cell-number fractions using SMART-Seq v4 Ultra Low Input.

TCRdb redid the calling of the 5' RACE reads with MiXCR, one entry per CDR3 protein. This table has about 69,000 distinct CDR3 sequences, about 6% appearing once. This clonotype was seen ten or more times. Its antigen remains unknown. After removal of 0 bases from V and 2 bases from J, the junction contained 7 bases not matched to a gene. The CDR3 has 17 amino acids. Germline V gene lookup returns CDR1 LGHDT and CDR2 YNNKEL (reference sequence). Study-level points and caveats: Detected again after the booster were most primary-vaccination clones, at about 96% CD4 and around 91% CD8.

The sequencing used CD4+ T cells sorted from PBMCs, collected approximately 16 days after the first yellow fever vaccination. The sequence derives from a man younger than 35 who received the YFV17D yellow fever vaccine. This chain joins TRBV3-1 and TRBJ2-1; 7 bases are shared with TRBD1. CDR3 bases: TGTGCCAGCAGCCAAGATCTTGGGACAGTCGCCTACAATGAGCAGTTCTTC. Translation gives CASSQDLGTVAYNEQFF.